This TCR beta chain was observed in a study of PD-1 blockade in classical Hodgkin lymphoma. Repertoires were generated with immunoSEQ multiplex PCR, while TCRdb's copy carries only in-frame clones and drops some. The sample contains about 39,000 clones, roughly 90% of which appear only once. After autologous stem cell transplantation all patients relapsed, and prior brentuximab vedotin exposure differed between cohorts. V shed 0 bases and J shed 2 bases, with 8 bases lying between them. CDR1 MGHRA and CDR2 YSYEKL come from the germline V gene. The CDR3 covers 15 residues. The material was peripheral blood mononuclear cells (PBMCs), obtained at baseline. This receptor was taken from a human donor with classical Hodgkin lymphoma. The rearrangement links TRBV4-1 to TRBJ2-1; D remains unclear. CDR3 sequence: CASSQDLSAYNEQFF. In nucleotides, the CDR3 is TGCGCCAGCAGCCAAGATCTCTCGGCCTACAATGAGCAGTTCTTC.